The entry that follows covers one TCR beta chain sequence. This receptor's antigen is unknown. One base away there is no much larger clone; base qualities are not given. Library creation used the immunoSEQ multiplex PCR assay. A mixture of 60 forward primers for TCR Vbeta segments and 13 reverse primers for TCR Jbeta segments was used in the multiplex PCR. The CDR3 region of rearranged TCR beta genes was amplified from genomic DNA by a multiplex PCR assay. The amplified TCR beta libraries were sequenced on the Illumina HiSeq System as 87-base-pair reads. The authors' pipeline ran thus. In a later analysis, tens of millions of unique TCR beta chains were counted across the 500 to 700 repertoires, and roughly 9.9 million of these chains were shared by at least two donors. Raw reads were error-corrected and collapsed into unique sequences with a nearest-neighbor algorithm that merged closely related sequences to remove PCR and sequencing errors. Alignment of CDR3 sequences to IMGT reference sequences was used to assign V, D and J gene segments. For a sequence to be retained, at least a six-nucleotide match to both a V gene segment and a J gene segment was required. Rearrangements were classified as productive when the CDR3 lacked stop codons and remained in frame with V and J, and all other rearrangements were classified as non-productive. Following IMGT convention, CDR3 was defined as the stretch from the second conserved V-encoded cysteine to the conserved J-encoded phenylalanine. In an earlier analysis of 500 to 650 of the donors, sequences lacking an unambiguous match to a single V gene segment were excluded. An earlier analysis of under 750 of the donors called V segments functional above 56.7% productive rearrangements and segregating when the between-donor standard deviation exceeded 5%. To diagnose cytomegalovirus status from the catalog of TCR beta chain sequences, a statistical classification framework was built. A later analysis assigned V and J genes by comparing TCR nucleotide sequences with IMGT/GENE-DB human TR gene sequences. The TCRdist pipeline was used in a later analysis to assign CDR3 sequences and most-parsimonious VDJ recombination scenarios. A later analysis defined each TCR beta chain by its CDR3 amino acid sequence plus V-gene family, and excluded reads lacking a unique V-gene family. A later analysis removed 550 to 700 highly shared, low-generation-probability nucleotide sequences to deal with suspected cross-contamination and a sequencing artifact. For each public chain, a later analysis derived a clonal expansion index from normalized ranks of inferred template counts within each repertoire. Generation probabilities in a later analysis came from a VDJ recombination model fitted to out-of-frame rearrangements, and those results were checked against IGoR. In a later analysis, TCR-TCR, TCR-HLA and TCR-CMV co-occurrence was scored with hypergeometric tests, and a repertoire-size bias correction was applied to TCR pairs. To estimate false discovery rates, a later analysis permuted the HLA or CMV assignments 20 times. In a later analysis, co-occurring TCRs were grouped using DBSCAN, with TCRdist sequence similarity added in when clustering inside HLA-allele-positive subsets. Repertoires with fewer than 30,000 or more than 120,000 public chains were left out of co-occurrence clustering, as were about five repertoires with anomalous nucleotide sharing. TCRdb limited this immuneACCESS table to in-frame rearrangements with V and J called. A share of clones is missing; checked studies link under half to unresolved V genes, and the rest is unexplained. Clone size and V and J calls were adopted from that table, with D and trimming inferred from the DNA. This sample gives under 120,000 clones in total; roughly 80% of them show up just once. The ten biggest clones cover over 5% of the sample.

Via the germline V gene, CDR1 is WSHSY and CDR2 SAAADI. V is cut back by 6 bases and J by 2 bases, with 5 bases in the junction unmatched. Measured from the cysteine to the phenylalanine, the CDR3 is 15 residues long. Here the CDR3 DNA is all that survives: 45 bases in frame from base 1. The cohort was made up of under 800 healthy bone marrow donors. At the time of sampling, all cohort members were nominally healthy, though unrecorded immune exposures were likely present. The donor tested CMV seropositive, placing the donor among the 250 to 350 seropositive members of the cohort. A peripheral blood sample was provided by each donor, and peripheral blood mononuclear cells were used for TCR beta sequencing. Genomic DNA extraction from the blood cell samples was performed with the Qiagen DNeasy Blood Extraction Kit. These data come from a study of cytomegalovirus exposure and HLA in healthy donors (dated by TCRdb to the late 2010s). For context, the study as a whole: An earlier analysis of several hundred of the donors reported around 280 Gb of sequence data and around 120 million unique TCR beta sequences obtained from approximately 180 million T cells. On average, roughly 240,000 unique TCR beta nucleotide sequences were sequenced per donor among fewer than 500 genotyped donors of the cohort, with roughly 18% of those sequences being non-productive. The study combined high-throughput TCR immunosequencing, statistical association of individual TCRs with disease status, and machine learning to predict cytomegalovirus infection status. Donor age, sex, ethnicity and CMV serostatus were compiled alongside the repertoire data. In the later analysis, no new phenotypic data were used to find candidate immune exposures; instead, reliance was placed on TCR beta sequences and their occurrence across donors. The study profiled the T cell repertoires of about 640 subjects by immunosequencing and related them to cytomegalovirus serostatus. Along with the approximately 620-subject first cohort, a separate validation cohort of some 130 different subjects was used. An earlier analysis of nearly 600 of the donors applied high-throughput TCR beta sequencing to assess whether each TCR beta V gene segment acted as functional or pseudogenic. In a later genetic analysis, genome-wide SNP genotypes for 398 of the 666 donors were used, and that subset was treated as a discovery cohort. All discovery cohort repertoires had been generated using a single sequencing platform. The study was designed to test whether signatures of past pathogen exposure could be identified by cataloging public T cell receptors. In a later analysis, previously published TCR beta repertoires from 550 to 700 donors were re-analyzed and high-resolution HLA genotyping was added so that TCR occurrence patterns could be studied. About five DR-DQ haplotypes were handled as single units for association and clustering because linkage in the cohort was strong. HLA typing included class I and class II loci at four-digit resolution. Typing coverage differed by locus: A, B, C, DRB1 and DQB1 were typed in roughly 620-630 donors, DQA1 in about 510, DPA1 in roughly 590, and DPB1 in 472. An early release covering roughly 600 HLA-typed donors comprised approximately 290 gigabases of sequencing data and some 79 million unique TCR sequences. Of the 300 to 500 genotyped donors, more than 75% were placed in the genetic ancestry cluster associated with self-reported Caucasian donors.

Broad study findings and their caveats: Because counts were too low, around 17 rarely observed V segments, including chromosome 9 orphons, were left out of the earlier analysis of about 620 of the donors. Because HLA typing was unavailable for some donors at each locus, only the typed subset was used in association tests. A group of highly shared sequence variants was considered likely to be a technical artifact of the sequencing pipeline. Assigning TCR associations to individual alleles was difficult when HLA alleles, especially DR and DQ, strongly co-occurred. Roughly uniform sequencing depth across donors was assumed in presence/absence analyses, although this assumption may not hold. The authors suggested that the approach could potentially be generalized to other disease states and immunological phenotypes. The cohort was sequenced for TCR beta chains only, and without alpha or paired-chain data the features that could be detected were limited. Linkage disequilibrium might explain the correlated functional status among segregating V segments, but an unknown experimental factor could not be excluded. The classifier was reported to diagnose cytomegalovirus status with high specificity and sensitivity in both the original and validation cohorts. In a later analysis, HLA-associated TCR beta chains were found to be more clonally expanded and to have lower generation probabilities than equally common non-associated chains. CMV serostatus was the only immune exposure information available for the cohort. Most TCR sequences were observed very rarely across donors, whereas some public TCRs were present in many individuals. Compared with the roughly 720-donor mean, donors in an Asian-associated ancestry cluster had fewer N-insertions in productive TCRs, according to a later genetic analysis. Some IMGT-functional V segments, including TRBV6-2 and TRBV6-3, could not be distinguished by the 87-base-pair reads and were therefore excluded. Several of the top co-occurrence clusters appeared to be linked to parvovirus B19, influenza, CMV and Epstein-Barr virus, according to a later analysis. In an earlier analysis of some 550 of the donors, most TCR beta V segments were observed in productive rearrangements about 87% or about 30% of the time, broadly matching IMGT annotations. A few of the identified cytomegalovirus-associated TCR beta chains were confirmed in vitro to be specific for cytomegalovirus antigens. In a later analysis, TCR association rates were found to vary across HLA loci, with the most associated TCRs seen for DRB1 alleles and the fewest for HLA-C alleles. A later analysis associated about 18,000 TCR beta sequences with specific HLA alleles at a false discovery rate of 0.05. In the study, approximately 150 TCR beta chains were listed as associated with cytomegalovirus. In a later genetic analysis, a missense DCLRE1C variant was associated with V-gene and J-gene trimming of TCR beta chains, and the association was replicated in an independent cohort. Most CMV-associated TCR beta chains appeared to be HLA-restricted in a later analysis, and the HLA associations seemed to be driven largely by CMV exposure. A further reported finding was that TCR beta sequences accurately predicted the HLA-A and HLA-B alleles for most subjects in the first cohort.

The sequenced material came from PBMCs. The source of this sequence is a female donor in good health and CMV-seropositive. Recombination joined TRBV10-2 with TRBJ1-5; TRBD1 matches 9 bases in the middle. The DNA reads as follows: TGCGCCAGCAGCCGGACAGGGGATCGCAATCAGCCCCAGCATTTT. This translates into CASSRTGDRNQPQHF.